The 27 T cell receptor beta chains below come from one sample, sequenced in a study of spatial heterogeneity in lung cancer. The sample's time point: blood at routine non-recurrence follow-up after resection. Unsorted whole RNA samples from tumor, nontumor lung or frozen PBMC were sequenced. From the 5' RACE reads, TCRdb called clonotypes with MiXCR, one entry per CDR3 protein. The sample lists around 110,000 distinct CDR3 sequences, about 12% occurring once. The sequencing used PBMCs, collected at follow-up. The receptor set was obtained from a male donor with early-stage non-small cell lung cancer.

The gene calls are TRBV2 and TRBJ2-5, with 9 bases aligning to TRBD1. Looked up from germline, CDR1 is SNHLY and CDR2 is FYNNEI. With 4 bases clipped from V and 5 bases from J, the junction kept 8 bases outside the gene matches. The CDR3 has 15 amino acids. The CDR3 spells CASSGGTGRDETQYF. DNA of the CDR3: TGTGCCAGCAGTGGCGGGACAGGGAGGGATGAGACCCAGTACTTC.

This clonotype has a count of ten or more. The chain has TRBV29-1 and TRBJ2-5; no reliable D call. CDR1 is SQVTM and CDR2 is ANQGSEA in the germline V gene. Trimming pared 4 bases from V and 5 bases from J, leaving 5 bases between. This CDR3 is 10 amino acids long. The CDR3 protein is CSVGQETQYF. CDR3 sequence (DNA): TGCAGCGTTGGGCAGGAGACCCAGTACTTC.

The rearrangement links TRBV5-1 to TRBJ2-1, with D possibly being TRBD1 (8 bases). Germline V gene lookup returns CDR1 SGHRS and CDR2 YFSETQ. V was shortened by 3 bases and J by 9 bases, with 22 bases between the two germline ends. This CDR3 is built from 16 residues. In nucleotides, the CDR3 is TGCGCCAGCAGCTCTTCCGGACAGGGCGGGAGCAGTGAGCAGTTCTTC. This translates into CASSSSGQGGSSEQFF.

This clonotype was counted at least ten times. The chain uses TRBV7-9 and TRBJ1-3; D call uncertain. The V and J ends lost 5 bases and 3 bases respectively, with 5 bases between them. The CDR3 has 12 amino acids. Germline V gives CDR1 SEHNR, CDR2 FQNEAQ (reference sequence). The chain's CDR3 is CASSLNGNTIYF. In DNA, the CDR3 is TGTGCCAGCAGCCTCAATGGAAACACCATATATTTT.

This clonotype has ten or more counts. The chain links TRBV29-1 to TRBJ2-7, with D perhaps matching TRBD2 (5 bases). This CDR3 spans 11 amino acids. Germline loops: CDR1 SQVTM, CDR2 ANQGSEA. The V and J ends lost 4 bases and 2 bases respectively, with 6 bases between them. The chain's CDR3 is CSVAGTYEQYF. Written as DNA, the CDR3 is TGCAGCGTTGCGGGGACCTACGAGCAGTACTTC.

This rearrangement joins TRBV2 to TRBJ2-2; 7 bases agree with TRBD2. CDR3 length: 16 amino acids. Germline V CDR1 and CDR2: SNHLY, FYNNEI. J was trimmed by 4 bases and V by 0 bases; bases with no gene match: 5. The chain's CDR3 is CASSEARASGTGELFF. CDR3 DNA: TGTGCCAGCAGTGAAGCGCGTGCTAGCGGCACCGGGGAGCTGTTTTTT.

This clonotype was observed at least ten times. The V gene is TRBV20-1, the J gene TRBJ1-1, with D maybe TRBD1 (5 bases). The germline V gene encodes CDR1 DFQATT and CDR2 SNEGSKA (reference sequence). The CDR3 is 13 amino acids. V was trimmed by 5 bases and J by 4 bases, leaving 14 bases between them. CDR3: CSASTVPSTEAFF. The CDR3 nucleotides are TGCAGTGCTTCGACAGTTCCCAGCACTGAAGCTTTCTTT.

This chain joins TRBV7-3 and TRBJ1-5; TRBD1 matches at 8 bases. V lost 5 bases and J lost 6; bases outside the gene matches: 3. This CDR3 has 13 amino acids. The germline gives CDR1 SGHTA, CDR2 FQGTGA. CDR3 sequence reads: CASSEDRGQPQHF. CDR3 DNA: TGTGCCAGCAGCGAAGACAGGGGTCAGCCCCAGCATTTT.

The J gene is TRBJ2-1, the V gene TRBV7-9, with 12 bases lining up with TRBD1. Germline V gene sequence: CDR1 SEHNR, CDR2 FQNEAQ (reference sequence). V was clipped by 5 bases and J by 9 bases; unmatched bases: 5. The CDR3 has 14 residues. Here the CDR3 reads CASSRGQGAGEQFF. Written as DNA, the CDR3 is TGTGCCAGCAGCCGGGGACAGGGGGCGGGTGAGCAGTTCTTC.

This clonotype was recorded at least ten times. The chain is built from TRBV27 and TRBJ2-7, with 10 positions matching TRBD2. This CDR3 comprises 14 residues. CDR1 and CDR2 (germline): MNHEY, SMNVEV (reference sequence). The V segment lost 9 bases and the J segment 2 bases; nucleotides outside the gene matches: 7. CDR3 in amino acids: CASSWTSGPYEQYF. DNA for the CDR3: TGTGCCAGTTCCTGGACTAGCGGCCCCTACGAGCAGTACTTC.

The chain links TRBV3-1 to TRBJ1-2; no definite D call. Germline V gives CDR1 LGHDT, CDR2 YNNKEL (reference sequence). Trimming removed 1 base at V and 6 bases at J, with 9 bases between. CDR3 size: 13 residues. CDR3 loop: CASSQVQSNGYTF. In DNA form, the CDR3 reads TGTGCCAGCAGCCAAGTGCAAAGCAATGGCTACACCTTC.

The rearrangement links TRBV18 to TRBJ1-3, with a possible D match to TRBD1 (5 bases). The CDR3 contains 15 residues. CDR1 and CDR2 from the germline V gene are KGHSH and LQKENI. Trimming cost V 5 bases and J 0 bases, with 11 bases left between them. The CDR3 DNA reads TGTGCCAGCTCATCACGACAGAGCTCTGGAAACACCATATATTTT. This encodes CASSSRQSSGNTIYF.

A few counts support this clonotype. This chain connects TRBV12-3 or TRBV12-4 to TRBJ1-5; D remains ambiguous. The germline V and J ends were trimmed by 6 bases and 6 bases, with 18 bases remaining between them. This CDR3 spans 15 amino acids. CDR3 in DNA: TGTGCCAGCAGCCCCCAACACGCCAGCGGTCAGCCCCAGCATTTT. It encodes CASSPQHASGQPQHF.

This rearrangement joins TRBV6-2 or TRBV6-3 to TRBJ2-3; unclear D gene. From germline, CDR1 is MNHEY and CDR2 SVGEGT. V gave up 5 bases and J gave up 5 bases, with 11 bases separating them. The CDR3 contains 13 residues. The CDR3 reads CASSVYYEDTQYF. The CDR3 bases are TGTGCCAGCAGTGTGTACTATGAAGATACGCAGTATTTT.

This clonotype appeared a few times. The J gene is TRBJ1-4, the V gene TRBV9; maybe TRBD1 (5 bases). Deletions cut 0 bases from V and 8 bases from J, with 14 bases between. The CDR3 is 15 residues long. Germline V gene data show CDR1 as SGDLS and CDR2 as YYNGEE. Here the CDR3 DNA reads TGTGCCAGCAGCGTAGGGGGACGGAGGGAAGAAAAACTGTTTTTT. This codes for CASSVGGRREEKLFF.

V and J are TRBV11-3 and TRBJ2-3, with D hard to call. Germline CDR1 SGHNT, CDR2 YENEEA. V was pared by 3 bases and J by 0 bases, with 7 bases between. CDR3 length: 14 amino acids. The CDR3 DNA is TGTGCCAGCAGCTTCTCCTCTAGCACAGATACGCAGTATTTT. This sequence encodes CASSFSSSTDTQYF.

This clonotype was found many times. The chain uses TRBV4-3 and TRBJ1-2, with 7 positions matching TRBD1. With V trimmed by 4 bases and J by 4 bases, 6 bases remained unmatched. The CDR3 is 14 amino acids. Germline-derived CDR1 and CDR2 are LGHNA and YSLEER. The CDR3 here is CASSRTGQPYGYTF. CDR3 nucleotides: TGCGCCAGCAGCCGGACGGGACAGCCCTATGGCTACACCTTC.

Ten or more counts support this clonotype. This chain joins TRBV2 and TRBJ1-2; D is undetermined. The CDR3 contains 13 residues. V shed 6 bases and J shed 0 bases, with 8 bases lying between them. Germline CDR1 reads SNHLY; CDR2 reads FYNNEI. DNA for the CDR3: TGTGCCAGCAGCCGGGAGACTAACTATGGCTACACCTTC. This codes for CASSRETNYGYTF.

This clonotype was counted only a few times. At one end the junction does not follow the germline gene, possibly because of a read error. V is TRBV2 and J is TRBJ2-7; TRBD2 matches 10 bases. Germline CDR1 reads SNHLY; CDR2 reads FYNNEI. This CDR3 has 15 amino acids. The CDR3 bases are TGTGCCAGCAGTGCATTAGCGGGGGGCTCCAACGAGCAGTACTTC. This translates into CASSALAGGSNEQYF.

This clonotype appeared many times. V and J are TRBV5-4 and TRBJ1-2, with 8 bases matching TRBD1. The CDR3 contains 16 residues. With 1 base clipped from V and 9 bases from J, the junction kept 14 bases outside the gene matches. Germline loops: CDR1 SGHNT, CDR2 YYREEE (reference sequence). The CDR3, as DNA: TGTGCCAGCAGCTTGCCCCCTTCCCGACAGGGGACTAGCTACACCTTC. It encodes CASSLPPSRQGTSYTF.

The chain combines TRBV28 with TRBJ2-1, with unresolved D. Trimming pared 7 bases from V and 4 bases from J, leaving 5 bases between. The CDR3 is 11 residues long. In germline, CDR1 is MDHEN, CDR2 SYDVKM. Written as DNA, the CDR3 is TGTGCCAGCAAATGGTACAATGAGCAGTTCTTC. Residues: CASKWYNEQFF.

V gene TRBV30 combines with J gene TRBJ2-4; TRBD2 is a possible D gene (6 bases). Germline assignment: CDR1 GTSNPN and CDR2 SVGIG (reference sequence). Trimming shortened V by 3 bases and J by 6 bases, and 12 bases separated the two germline ends. CDR3 size: 13 residues. The CDR3 reads CAWRTQGGNIQYF. Here the CDR3 DNA reads TGTGCCTGGAGAACTCAGGGAGGAAACATTCAGTACTTC.

This clonotype was picked up many times. CDR3 amino acids: CSVDEDGYTF. CDR3 coding DNA: TGCAGCGTTGATGAGGATGGCTACACCTTC. The rearrangement uses TRBV29-1 and TRBJ1-2; D is uncertain. The CDR3 spans 10 residues. V lost 3 bases and J 6 bases, leaving 5 bases between the germline ends. Germline V gene lookup returns CDR1 SQVTM and CDR2 ANQGSEA.

V usage is TRBV9 and J usage is TRBJ2-7, with TRBD1 matching over 9 bases. The germline gives CDR1 SGDLS, CDR2 YYNGEE. The V and J ends lost 4 bases and 0 bases, in that order; junction bases with no gene match: 11. The CDR3 consists of 17 residues. For the CDR3, the DNA is TGTGCCAGCAGCCCAGAGCGTGGGGACAGGGACTCCTACGAGCAGTACTTC. It codes for CASSPERGDRDSYEQYF.

This clonotype was seen many times. The chain employs TRBV7-2 and TRBJ1-3, with 9 bases lining up with TRBD1. CDR1 and CDR2 from the germline V gene are SGHTA and FQGNSA. V lost 5 bases and J lost 0; bases outside the gene matches: 2. The CDR3 spans 15 residues. The CDR3 loop is CASSAQGASGNTIYF. CDR3 DNA sequence: TGTGCCAGCAGCGCACAGGGGGCCTCTGGAAACACCATATATTTT.

This clonotype was recorded at least ten times. The chain recombines TRBV10-2 with TRBJ2-3; unclear D gene. The V gene's germline CDR1 is WSHSY and CDR2 SAAADI. Trimming removed 9 bases from V and 6 bases from J, with 10 bases in between. The CDR3 runs to 11 residues. CDR3 protein: CASTATDTQYF. In nucleotides, the CDR3 is TGCGCCAGTACAGCTACGGATACGCAGTATTTT.

This clonotype was picked up a small number of times. The chain combines TRBV6-5 with TRBJ1-6, with 7 bases that match TRBD1. V shed 7 bases and J 6 bases; nucleotides not matched to a gene: 12. The germline V gene encodes CDR1 MNHEY and CDR2 SVGAGI. The CDR3 consists of 16 residues. This CDR3 reads CASTHMRDSLNSPLHF. CDR3 bases: TGTGCCAGCACCCACATGAGGGACAGCCTTAATTCACCCCTCCACTTT.